The T cell receptor beta chain described here comes from a study of cytomegalovirus exposure and HLA in healthy donors. Study-wide points: The classifier was said to identify cytomegalovirus status with high specificity and sensitivity. Later findings reportedly placed an Asian-associated ancestry cluster below the roughly 730-donor mean for N-insertions.

PCR involved 60 Vbeta and 13 Jbeta primers. The repertoire was sequenced with immunoSEQ multiplex PCR; TCRdb's copy has only in-frame clones and lacks some. Of more than 50,000 clones detected, around 86% appear once; the ten largest clones hold about 10%. The CDR3 spans 16 residues. The V gene end was trimmed by 3 bases and the J gene end by 6 bases; junction bases not matched to a gene: 10. Germline CDR1 MNHEY, CDR2 SMNVEV (reference sequence). As regards this clone: Its antigen is undetermined.

While unrecorded immune exposures were likely, the donors were nominally healthy when sampled. The clonotype originates from a female donor in good health and CMV-seronegative. V is TRBV27 and J is TRBJ2-1, with 8 bases matching TRBD2. Input material: PBMCs. CDR3 loop: CASSFPGGSGANEQFF. CDR3 nucleotide sequence: TGTGCCAGCAGTTTCCCCGGGGGTAGCGGGGCCAATGAGCAGTTCTTC.